A selection of T cell receptor beta chains follows, all from one sample in a study of blood T cells in healthy people across ages. TCRdb itself ran the 5' RACE reads through MiXCR, one entry per CDR3 protein. Of roughly 1,700,000 distinct CDR3 sequences listed, approximately 28% are singletons. The sequenced material came from blood. These receptors were obtained from a woman aged 30 to 39 in good health. The CDR3 runs from the conserved cysteine through the conserved F or W. D genes are given only for firm matches. Rows may omit the clone size; those that give it use once, few, many or a size class.

cdr3_length d_call j_call clone_size v_call cdr3_aa cdr3_nt
17 - TRBJ2-3 - TRBV11-2 CASSPRGVPISTDTQYF TGTGCGAGCAGCCCCCGCGGGGTTCCAATTAGCACAGATACGCAGTATTTT
12 - TRBJ2-1 few TRBV15 CATSEGNLEQFF TGTGCCACCAGCGAGGGGAACTTGGAGCAGTTCTTC
12 TRBD1 TRBJ1-4 many TRBV10-3 CAIRDSNEKLFF TGTGCCATCCGGGACAGTAATGAAAAACTGTTTTTT
18 TRBD2 TRBJ2-4 - TRBV28 CASSFGTSAVIAKNIQYF TGTGCCAGCAGTTTTGGGACTAGCGCCGTCATAGCCAAAAACATTCAGTACTTC
15 TRBD1 TRBJ1-2 - TRBV7-9 CASSLAGNRGGGYTF TGTGCCAGCAGCTTAGCGGGAAACAGGGGAGGTGGCTACACCTTC
14 - TRBJ2-7 - TRBV20-1 CSARTGTPSYEQYF TGCAGTGCTCGAACCGGGACACCATCCTACGAGCAGTACTTC
13 TRBD1 TRBJ1-2 few TRBV7-9 CASTLHRGHGYTF TGTGCCAGCACCTTGCACAGGGGCCATGGCTACACCTTC
14 - TRBJ1-2 - TRBV2 CASSEGIGVYGYTF TGTGCCAGCAGTGAAGGTATAGGTGTCTATGGCTACACCTTC
14 - TRBJ2-7 many TRBV4-1 CASSRTRGSNEQYF TGCGCCAGCAGCCGGACGCGGGGAAGCAACGAGCAGTACTTC
16 - TRBJ2-2 - TRBV13 CASSLERTVKTGELFF TGTGCCAGCAGCTTAGAACGAACGGTGAAAACCGGGGAGCTGTTTTTT
15 - TRBJ1-6 - TRBV9 CASSPPGAYNSPLHF TGTGCCAGCAGCCCACCCGGGGCCTATAATTCACCCCTCCACTTT
15 TRBD1 TRBJ2-7 - TRBV20-1 CSARRQGAVSYEQYF TGCAGTGCTAGACGACAGGGGGCCGTGAGTTACGAGCAGTACTTC
14 - TRBJ2-5 few TRBV6-5 CASSARDNQETQYF TGTGCCAGCAGTGCCCGGGACAACCAAGAGACCCAGTACTTC
14 - TRBJ2-4 few TRBV18 CASSPVGQKNIQYF TGTGCCAGCTCACCTGTGGGCCAAAAAAACATTCAGTACTTC
14 - TRBJ2-7 - TRBV21-1 CASSKGTVTYEQYF TGTGCCAGCAGCAAGGGGACAGTTACCTACGAGCAGTACTTC
17 - TRBJ2-6 few TRBV5-1 CASSLDPSYSGANVLTF TGCGCCAGCAGCTTGGATCCCAGTTACTCTGGGGCCAACGTCCTGACTTTC